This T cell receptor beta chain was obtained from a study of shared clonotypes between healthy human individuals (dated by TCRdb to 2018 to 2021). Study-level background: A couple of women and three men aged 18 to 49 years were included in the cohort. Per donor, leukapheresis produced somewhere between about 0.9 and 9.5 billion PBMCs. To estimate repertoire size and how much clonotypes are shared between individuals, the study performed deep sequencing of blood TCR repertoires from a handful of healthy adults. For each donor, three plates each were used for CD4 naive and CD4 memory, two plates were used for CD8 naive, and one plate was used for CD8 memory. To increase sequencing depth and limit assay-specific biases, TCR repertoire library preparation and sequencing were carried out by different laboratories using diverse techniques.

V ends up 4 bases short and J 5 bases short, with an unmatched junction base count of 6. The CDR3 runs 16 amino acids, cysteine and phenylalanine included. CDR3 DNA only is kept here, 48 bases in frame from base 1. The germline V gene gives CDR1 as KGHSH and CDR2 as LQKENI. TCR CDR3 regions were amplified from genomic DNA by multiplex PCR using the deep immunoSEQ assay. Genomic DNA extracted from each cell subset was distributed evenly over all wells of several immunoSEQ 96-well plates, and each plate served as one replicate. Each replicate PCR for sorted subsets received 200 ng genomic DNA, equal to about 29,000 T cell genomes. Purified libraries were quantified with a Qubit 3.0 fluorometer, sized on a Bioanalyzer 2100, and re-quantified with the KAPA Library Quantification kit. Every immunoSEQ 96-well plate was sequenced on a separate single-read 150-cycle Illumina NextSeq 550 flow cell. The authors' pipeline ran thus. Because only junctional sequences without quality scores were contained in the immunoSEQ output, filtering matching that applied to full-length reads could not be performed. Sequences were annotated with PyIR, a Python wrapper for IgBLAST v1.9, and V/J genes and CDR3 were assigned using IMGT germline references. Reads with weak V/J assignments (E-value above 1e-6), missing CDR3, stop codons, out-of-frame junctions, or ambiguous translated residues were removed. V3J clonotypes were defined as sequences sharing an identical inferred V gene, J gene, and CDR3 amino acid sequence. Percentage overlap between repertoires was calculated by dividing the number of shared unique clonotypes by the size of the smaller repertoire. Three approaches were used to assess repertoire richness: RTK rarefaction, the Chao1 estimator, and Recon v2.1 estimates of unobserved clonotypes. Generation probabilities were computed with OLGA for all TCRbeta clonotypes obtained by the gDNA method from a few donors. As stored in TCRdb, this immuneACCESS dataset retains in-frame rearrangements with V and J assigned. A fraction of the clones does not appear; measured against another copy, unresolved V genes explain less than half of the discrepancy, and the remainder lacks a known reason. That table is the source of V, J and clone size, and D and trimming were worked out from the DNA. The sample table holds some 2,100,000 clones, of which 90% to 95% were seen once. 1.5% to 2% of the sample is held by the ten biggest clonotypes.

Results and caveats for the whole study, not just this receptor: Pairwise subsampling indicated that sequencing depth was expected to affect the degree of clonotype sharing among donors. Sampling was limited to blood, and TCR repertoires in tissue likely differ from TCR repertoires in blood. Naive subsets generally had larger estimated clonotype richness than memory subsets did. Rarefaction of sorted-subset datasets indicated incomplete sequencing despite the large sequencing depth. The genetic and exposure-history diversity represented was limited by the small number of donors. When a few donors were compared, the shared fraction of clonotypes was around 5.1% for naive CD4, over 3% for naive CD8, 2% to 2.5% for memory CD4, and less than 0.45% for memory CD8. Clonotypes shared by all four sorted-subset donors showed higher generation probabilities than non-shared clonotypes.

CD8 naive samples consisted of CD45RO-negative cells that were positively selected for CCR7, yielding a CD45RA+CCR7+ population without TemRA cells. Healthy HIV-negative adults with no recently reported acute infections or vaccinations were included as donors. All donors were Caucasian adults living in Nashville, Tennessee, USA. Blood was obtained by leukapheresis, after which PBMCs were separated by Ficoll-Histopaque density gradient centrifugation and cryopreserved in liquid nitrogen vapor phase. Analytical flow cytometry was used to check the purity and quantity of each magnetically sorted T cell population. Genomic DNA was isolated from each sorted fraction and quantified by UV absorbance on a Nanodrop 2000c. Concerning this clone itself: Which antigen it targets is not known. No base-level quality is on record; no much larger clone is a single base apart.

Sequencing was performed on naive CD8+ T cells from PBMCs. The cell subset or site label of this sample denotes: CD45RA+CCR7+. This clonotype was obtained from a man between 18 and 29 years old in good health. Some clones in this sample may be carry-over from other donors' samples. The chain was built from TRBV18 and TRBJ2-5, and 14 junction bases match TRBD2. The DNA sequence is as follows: TGTGCCAGCTCACTTACGACTAGCGGGAGGGAGGAGACCCAGTACTTC. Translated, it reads CASSLTTSGREETQYF.